The following is a T cell receptor (beta chain) sequence with its context. The entry originates in a study of OX40 agonist ivuxolimab in advanced cancers. Looked up from germline, CDR1 is SGHDT and CDR2 is YYEEEE. V was clipped by 6 bases and J by 4 bases, with 11 bases between them. This CDR3 comprises 12 residues. Using immunoSEQ multiplex PCR, the repertoire was profiled, and TCRdb retains in-frame clones only, with some absent. The table includes 60,000 or so clones, almost 95% detected once. This sequence joins TRBV5-6 and TRBJ2-7; D call uncertain. This sequence originates from an adult with an advanced solid tumor such as melanoma, head and neck, liver or kidney cancer. The sequencing used CD4+ or CD8+ T cells sorted from blood, collected in a trial of the OX40 agonist ivuxolimab. The CDR3 region is CASKEWGYEQYF. Written as DNA, the CDR3 is TGTGCCAGCAAAGAGTGGGGATACGAGCAGTACTTC.